These 11 T cell receptor beta chains were all obtained from the same sample, sequenced in a study of T cell clones after liver transplantation. TCRdb's table, derived via immunoSEQ multiplex PCR, lists solely in-frame clones and lacks some. Of roughly 100,000 clones listed, 80% to 90% are singletons. Sequencing was performed on CD4+ T cells from blood, taken approximately 50 months after liver transplant. All receptors come from a human patient who received a liver transplant. Some T cells may be the graft donor's.

This clone was counted a few times. V gene TRBV7-8 combines with J gene TRBJ2-1; possibly TRBD2 for D (6 bases). Deletions cut 4 bases from V and 0 bases from J, with 13 bases between. The CDR3 spans 16 residues. Germline CDR1 SGHVS, CDR2 FQNEAQ. CDR3 residues: CASSYLAVSSYNEQFF. The CDR3 bases are TGTGCCAGCAGCTACTTAGCGGTTAGCTCCTACAATGAGCAGTTCTTC.

The chain uses TRBV18 and TRBJ1-5, with unresolved D. This CDR3 is built from 16 residues. Trimming left V 4 bases short and J 1 base short, with 14 bases between. CDR1 KGHSH and CDR2 LQKENI come from the germline V gene. The CDR3 protein is CASSRVRGTSNQPQHF. CDR3 nucleotides: TGTGCCAGCTCACGGGTTCGGGGTACGAGCAATCAGCCCCAGCATTTT.

The rearrangement uses TRBV27 and TRBJ2-7, with D possibly matching TRBD2 (5 bases). Germline V lookup: CDR1 MNHEY, CDR2 SMNVEV (reference sequence). The V end lost 5 bases, the J end lost 4 bases, and 15 bases lay between the germline ends. This CDR3 is 14 amino acids long. The CDR3 DNA reads TGTGCCAGCAGTCCCAAAGGGAGAACGTACGAGCAGTACTTC. Residues: CASSPKGRTYEQYF.

This clone has just one count. The rearrangement joins TRBV4-3 to TRBJ2-1, with D hard to call. The V end was cut by 4 bases, the J end by 10 bases, with 14 bases between. The CDR3 length is 13 residues. The germline V gene has CDR1 LGHNA and CDR2 YSLEER. The CDR3 DNA follows: TGCGCCAGCAGCCTACCACCCGGTATAGAGCAGTTCTTC. Its translation: CASSLPPGIEQFF.

There are a few counts of this clone. The chain combines TRBV7-2 with TRBJ1-6, with 7 positions matching TRBD1. With V trimmed by 4 bases and J by 5 bases, 5 bases remained unmatched. The CDR3 covers 15 residues. The germline V gene has CDR1 SGHTA and CDR2 FQGNSA. CDR3 nucleotide sequence: TGTGCCAGCAGCTATACGACAGGGAATAATTCACCCCTCCACTTT. This codes for CASSYTTGNNSPLHF.

This chain uses TRBV5-4 with TRBJ1-2, with TRBD1 as a possible D gene (5 bases). Germline V gene data show CDR1 as SGHNT and CDR2 as YYREEE (reference sequence). CDR3 length: 15 amino acids. The germline V and J ends were trimmed by 0 bases and 6 bases, with 15 bases remaining between them. In nucleotides, the CDR3 is TGTGCCAGCAGCTTGGGGTTCTTGGGGGGAGATGGCTACACCTTC. Protein sequence: CASSLGFLGGDGYTF.

This chain joins TRBV5-4 and TRBJ1-4; 10 bases map to TRBD1. V was clipped by 5 bases and J by 7 bases; unmatched bases: 5. The CDR3 spans 14 residues. In germline, CDR1 is SGHNT, CDR2 YYREEE (reference sequence). The CDR3 DNA reads TGTGCCAGCAGGCGACAGGGGGCAAGTGAAAAACTGTTTTTT. Encoded protein: CASRRQGASEKLFF.

CDR3 sequence reads: CASSFDFWDRGYSGNTIYF. CDR3 in DNA: TGTGCCAGCAGCTTTGATTTTTGGGACAGGGGATACTCTGGAAACACCATATATTTT. The chain carries TRBV5-8 and TRBJ1-3, with 10 nucleotides matching TRBD1. The V segment lost 2 bases and the J segment 0 bases; nucleotides outside the gene matches: 11. This CDR3 has 19 amino acids. Germline loops: CDR1 SGHTS, CDR2 YDEGEE.

The J gene is TRBJ2-7, the V gene TRBV7-2, with D tentatively TRBD2 (7 bases). This CDR3 has 14 residues. Germline V gene sequence: CDR1 SGHTA, CDR2 FQGNSA. Trimming took 4 bases from V and 2 from J, leaving 12 bases between them. The CDR3 sequence is CASSSTGGPYEQYF. The CDR3 bases are TGTGCCAGCAGCTCGACGGGGGGCCCCTACGAGCAGTACTTC.

The V gene is TRBV27, the J gene TRBJ2-7; no firm D call. The CDR3 covers 11 residues. Germline CDR1 is MNHEY and CDR2 is SMNVEV (reference sequence). V was trimmed by 2 bases and J by 9 bases, leaving 8 bases between them. The CDR3 DNA follows: TGTGCCAGCAGTTTAGGGCCACGGCAGTACTTC. Translation: CASSLGPRQYF.

The chain recombines TRBV6-4 with TRBJ1-1, with D perhaps matching TRBD1 (6 bases). Germline CDR1 MRHNA, CDR2 SNTAGT. V shed 3 bases and J shed 2 bases, with 10 bases lying between them. This CDR3 is 14 amino acids long. The CDR3, as DNA: TGTGCCAGCAGTGAACAGGGTTTAAACACTGAAGCTTTCTTT. This gives the protein CASSEQGLNTEAFF.